The 17 T cell receptor beta chains given below trace back to one sample, sequenced in a study of beta chain features in type 1 diabetes. cDNA synthesis used the whole RNA isolate, giving expressed TCRB sequences. Sequencing used immunoSEQ multiplex PCR; TCRdb keeps in-frame clones, though not all of them. This sample yields nearly 250,000 clones, of which over 12% are seen a single time; more than 0.025% belongs to the top ten. Sequencing was performed on naive CD4+ T cells from blood. These receptors were collected from a woman between 35 and 50 years old in good health.

The chain employs TRBV6-4 and TRBJ1-2; 8 nucleotides line up with TRBD1. The CDR3 covers 14 residues. Germline trimming cut 5 bases from V and 13 bases from J; bases unmatched to any gene: 15. Germline V CDR1 and CDR2: MRHNA, SNTAGT. The CDR3 region is CASSQQGNPGQVTF. The CDR3 bases are TGTGCCAGCAGTCAACAGGGTAATCCGGGACAGGTCACCTTC.

The chain combines TRBV27 with TRBJ2-2; D is ambiguous. Per germline, CDR1 MNHEY and CDR2 SMNVEV (reference sequence). There are 14 residues in the CDR3. V was shortened by 6 bases and J by 3 bases, with 11 bases between the two germline ends. The CDR3 region has the DNA TGTGCCAGCAGACGGTCATTCGACACCGGGGAGCTGTTTTTT. The encoded protein is CASRRSFDTGELFF.

V gene TRBV7-8 combines with J gene TRBJ1-3; TRBD1 might be the D (5 bases). V lost 5 bases to trimming and J lost 0 bases, with 8 bases between them. This CDR3 has 14 residues. The germline V gene has CDR1 SGHVS and CDR2 FQNEAQ. The CDR3 region is CASSRGVSGNTIYF. The CDR3, as DNA: TGTGCCAGCAGCCGGGGGGTCTCTGGAAACACCATATATTTT.

This clone turned up a few times. The chain links TRBV7-2 to TRBJ1-1; D ambiguous. V was trimmed by 6 bases and J by 1 base, leaving 6 bases between them. CDR3 length equals 12 residues. CDR1 is SGHTA, CDR2 FQGNSA, per germline. The DNA for the CDR3 is TGTGCCAGCAGTACGGGGAACACTGAAGCTTTCTTT. Its translation: CASSTGNTEAFF.

The chain uses TRBV6-6 and TRBJ2-3; a possible D gene is TRBD1 (6 bases). Trimming left V 5 bases short and J 3 bases short, with 18 bases between. CDR3 length equals 16 residues. Germline CDR1 and CDR2: MNHNY and SVGAGI (reference sequence). The CDR3 protein is CASSGRWDQGTDTQYF. The CDR3 coding sequence is TGTGCCAGCAGTGGTCGGTGGGACCAGGGGACAGATACGCAGTATTTT.

The chain has TRBV7-2 and TRBJ2-5, with 13 positions matching TRBD2. The germline V gene has CDR1 SGHTA and CDR2 FQGNSA. The ends lost 1 base at V and 4 bases at J; junction bases unmatched: 6. This CDR3 contains 17 residues. The CDR3 DNA is TGTGCCAGCAGCTTAGAAATTTGGACTAGCGGGAGAGAGACCCAGTACTTC. Protein sequence: CASSLEIWTSGRETQYF.

This clone was counted a few times. The chain combines TRBV12-5 with TRBJ2-3, with D tentatively TRBD1 (5 bases). CDR1 and CDR2 from the germline V gene are LGHNT and FRNRAP. With 7 bases removed from V and 2 bases from J, the gap between germline ends came to 13 bases. The CDR3 runs to 14 residues. CDR3 nucleotides: TGTGCTAGTGCCGTAGACAGCTACACAGATACGCAGTATTTT. This translates into CASAVDSYTDTQYF.

The J gene is TRBJ2-7, the V gene TRBV11-2; tentative D call: TRBD1 (5 bases). The germline CDR1 and CDR2 sequences are SGHAT and FQNNGV. The length of the CDR3 is 15 residues. V was cut by 1 base and J by 0 bases, with 10 bases left in between. CDR3 bases: TGTGCCAGCAGCTTAGTAGGCAGGGTCTCCTACGAGCAGTACTTC. Translated, it gives CASSLVGRVSYEQYF.

J is TRBJ2-1 and V is TRBV5-1; D is uncertain. Trimming removed 4 bases at V and 7 bases at J, with 24 bases between. This CDR3 is built from 17 residues. The germline CDR1 and CDR2 sequences are SGHRS and YFSETQ. The CDR3 DNA reads as TGCGCCAGCAGCCCCACCCCATGGAAGGTGGCGGTAAATGAGCAGTTCTTC. Translated, it gives CASSPTPWKVAVNEQFF. Full variable domain (remainder filled in from reference TRBV5-1 and TRBJ2-1): KAGVTQTPRYLIKTRGQQVTLSCSPISGHRSVSWYQQTPGQGLQFLFEYFSETQRNKGNFPGRFSGRQFSNSRSEMNVSTLELGDSALYLCASSPTPWKVAVNEQFFGPGTRLTVL.

The chain uses TRBV4-1 and TRBJ2-4; 7 bases map to TRBD1. Germline lookup yields CDR1 MGHRA and CDR2 YSYEKL. This CDR3 comprises 15 residues. V gave up 1 base and J gave up 4 bases; unmatched junction bases: 4. This CDR3 reads CASSQVGTAKNIQYF. DNA of the CDR3: TGCGCCAGCAGCCAAGTAGGGACAGCTAAAAACATTCAGTACTTC.

Only one count was recorded for this clone. The rearrangement links TRBV18 to TRBJ1-6, with D possibly TRBD1 on 5 matching bases. The CDR3 has 13 amino acids. V lost 4 bases to trimming and J lost 8 bases, with 9 bases between them. Germline values: CDR1 KGHSH, CDR2 LQKENI. The CDR3 reads CASSLIRDSPLHF. CDR3 nucleotide sequence: TGTGCCAGCTCACTGATCAGGGATTCACCCCTCCACTTT.

This clone occurred a few times. The chain recombines TRBV5-4 with TRBJ2-3; no clear D gene. V was cut by 1 base and J by 4 bases, with 10 bases left in between. This CDR3 region has 14 residues. Germline CDR1 is SGHNT and CDR2 is YYREEE (reference sequence). The CDR3, as DNA: TGTGCCAGCAGCTTGTGGTCTGCGGCAGATACGCAGTATTTT. Translation: CASSLWSAADTQYF.

This chain uses TRBV5-1 with TRBJ2-1; D may be TRBD1 (5 bases). Germline V lookup: CDR1 SGHRS, CDR2 YFSETQ. Trimming took 0 bases from V and 2 from J, leaving 15 bases between them. The CDR3 contains 17 residues. The CDR3 protein is CASSLGSGKSTYNEQFF. In DNA form, the CDR3 reads TGCGCCAGCAGCTTGGGCTCAGGGAAGAGCACCTACAATGAGCAGTTCTTC.

This chain links TRBV9 with TRBJ2-5; D not certain. The J call may be in error: the DNA end matches TRBJ2-7 better. The CDR3 contains 16 residues. Germline CDR1 reads SGDLS; CDR2 reads YYNGEE. For the CDR3, the DNA is TGTGCCAGCAGCGTAGGAGGTACAAGAGTATCCTACGAGCAGTACTTC. Its translation is CASSVGGTRVSYEQYF.

This clone came up a few times. This rearrangement joins TRBV7-7 to TRBJ2-1, with 8 bases that match TRBD2. The J segment lost 7 bases and the V segment lost 5 bases, leaving 13 bases of the junction unmatched. The germline gives CDR1 SSHAT, CDR2 FNYEAQ (reference sequence). The CDR3 runs to 16 residues. CDR3 loop: CASSLHTAGGQNEQFF. In DNA form, the CDR3 reads TGTGCCAGCAGCCTTCATACGGCGGGGGGCCAGAATGAGCAGTTCTTC.

The J gene is TRBJ1-1, the V gene TRBV7-9; D gene ambiguous. There are 15 residues in the CDR3. The V and J ends lost 4 bases and 0 bases respectively, with 12 bases between them. CDR1 SEHNR and CDR2 FQNEAQ come from the germline V gene (reference sequence). The CDR3 DNA is TGTGCCAGCAGCTCCCCCGGTAGCATGAACACTGAAGCTTTCTTT. Its protein product is CASSSPGSMNTEAFF. Complete variable domain (other parts from reference TRBV7-9 and TRBJ1-1): DTGVSQNPRHKITKRGQNVTFRCDPISEHNRLYWYRQTLGQGPEFLTYFQNEAQLEKSRLLSDRFSAERPKGSFSTLEIQRTEQGDSAMYLCASSSPGSMNTEAFFGQGTRLTVV.

The rearrangement links TRBV6-5 to TRBJ2-1, with 10 bases lining up with TRBD1. CDR3 size: 15 residues. Germline V gene lookup returns CDR1 MNHEY and CDR2 SVGAGI. V lost 7 bases to trimming and J lost 6 bases; unmatched junction nucleotides: 9. The CDR3 DNA follows: TGTGCCAGCAATCCTGGGGGACAGGGGTCCAATGAGCAGTTCTTC. Amino acids: CASNPGGQGSNEQFF.